This T cell receptor beta chain was sequenced for a study of cytomegalovirus exposure and HLA in healthy donors. Study results and limitations: Versus the approximately 700-donor mean, an Asian-associated ancestry cluster reportedly showed fewer N-insertions in a later analysis. Later work found most CMV-associated TCR beta chains apparently HLA-restricted. 164 TCR beta chains were listed as cytomegalovirus-associated. In vitro, three CMV-associated chains proved specific for CMV antigens.

With respect to this clone: Its antigen is currently unknown.

The primer mix had 60 Vbeta and 13 Jbeta primers. Produced via immunoSEQ multiplex PCR; TCRdb's table is partial and in-frame only. The sample shows approximately 160,000 clones, 82% of them seen only once. The CDR3 totals 14 residues. V was clipped by 6 bases and J by 4 bases; unmatched bases: 5. The germline gives CDR1 MNHNY, CDR2 SVGAGI (reference sequence). Sample: PBMCs. The chain recombines TRBV6-6 with TRBJ1-4; 7 bases are a match to TRBD1. The TCR originated in a girl between 5 and 17 years old in good health and CMV-seropositive. CDR3 protein: CASSTGDSNEKLFF. The CDR3 DNA reads TGTGCCAGCAGCACGGGGGACAGTAATGAAAAACTGTTTTTT.